A selection of T cell receptor beta chains follows, all from one sample in a study of blood T cell repertoires in COVID-19. The method was immunoSEQ multiplex PCR; TCRdb's version includes in-frame clones alone and lacks a portion of them. This sample has about 54,000 clones; around nine tenths occur once, and the top ten carry about 8.5%. The sample taken for sequencing was peripheral blood. The source is a man between 60 and 70 years old with active COVID-19. Each CDR3 is given with its conserved first and last residue. The D gene is left open where the match is weak. The size field is filled for only some rows; it gives once, few, many or a size class.

TRBD2	TRBV28	-	TRBJ2-7	CASSLGGGSSYEQYF	TGTGCCAGCAGTCTTGGGGGGGGGAGCTCCTACGAGCAGTACTTC
-	TRBV7-9	-	TRBJ2-7	CASSSSQGYEQYF	TGTGCCAGCAGCTCGTCCCAGGGGTACGAGCAGTACTTC
TRBD1	TRBV23-1	-	TRBJ2-1	CASSQWTGLGGNEQFF	TGCGCCAGCAGTCAATGGACAGGGCTAGGGGGAAATGAGCAGTTCTTC
TRBD1	TRBV5-5	-	TRBJ1-3	CASSPYRGSGNTIYF	TGTGCCAGCAGCCCATACAGGGGGAGCGGAAACACCATATATTTT
-	TRBV6-5	-	TRBJ1-5	CASSYSGGGQPQHF	TGTGCCAGCAGTTACTCGGGAGGCGGTCAGCCCCAGCATTTT
TRBD2	TRBV28	-	TRBJ2-3	CASSPPSGRANTDTQYF	TGTGCCAGCAGTCCCCCTAGCGGGAGGGCTAACACAGATACGCAGTATTTT
-	TRBV6-5	-	TRBJ1-5	CASTPGGANQPQHF	TGTGCCAGCACTCCCGGCGGGGCTAATCAGCCCCAGCATTTT
-	TRBV4-1	few	TRBJ2-7	CASSSRLSGPYEQYF	TGCGCCAGCAGCTCTCGACTAAGCGGACCCTACGAGCAGTACTTC
TRBD2	TRBV19	-	TRBJ2-3	CASSIEGPSGADTQYF	TGTGCCAGTAGTATAGAGGGACCTAGCGGGGCAGATACGCAGTATTTT
TRBD1	TRBV2	-	TRBJ1-6	CASRSGGNSPLHF	TGTGCCAGCAGATCAGGGGGAAATTCACCCCTCCACTTT
-	TRBV28	-	TRBJ1-2	CASSPQVSRGYTF	TGTGCCAGCAGTCCACAGGTTTCTCGTGGCTACACCTTC
TRBD1	TRBV6-5	-	TRBJ1-6	CASSYDRGSPLHF	TGTGCCAGCAGTTACGACAGGGGTTCACCCCTCCACTTT
-	TRBV7-9	-	TRBJ2-7	CASSLSGSYEQYF	TGTGCCAGCAGCTTAAGCGGATCCTACGAGCAGTACTTC
-	TRBV28	-	TRBJ1-1	CASSLGGLTEAFF	TGTGCCAGCAGTTTAGGAGGGCTCACTGAAGCTTTCTTT
-	TRBV11-2	-	TRBJ2-3	CASSILSSADTQYF	TGTGCCAGCAGCATACTTAGTTCGGCAGATACGCAGTATTTT
TRBD1	TRBV14	-	TRBJ2-1	CASSQVGQGKYNEQFF	TGTGCCAGCAGCCAAGTCGGACAGGGTAAATACAATGAGCAGTTCTTC
TRBD1	TRBV6-1	-	TRBJ1-4	CASSDQGDEKLFF	TGTGCCAGCAGTGATCAGGGGGATGAAAAACTGTTTTTT
TRBD2	TRBV11-3	-	TRBJ2-7	CASSFPGLADYEQYF	TGTGCCAGCAGCTTTCCGGGACTAGCGGACTACGAGCAGTACTTC
-	TRBV7-3	-	TRBJ2-2	CASSLGRADGELFF	TGTGCCAGCAGCTTAGGCAGGGCGGACGGGGAGCTGTTTTTT
-	TRBV5-1	-	TRBJ1-4	CASSLGQPEEKLFF	TGCGCCAGCAGCTTGGGACAGCCGGAGGAAAAACTGTTTTTT
-	TRBV16	-	TRBJ2-2	CASSQSGRANTGELFF	TGTGCCAGCAGCCAATCAGGCAGGGCGAACACCGGGGAGCTGTTTTTT
TRBD1	TRBV12-3/TRBV12-4	-	TRBJ1-2	CASSSDRGVGYTF	TGTGCCAGCAGCTCTGACAGGGGCGTGGGCTACACCTTC
-	TRBV10-3	-	TRBJ2-3	CAISEGGTSTDTQYF	TGTGCCATCAGTGAAGGCGGGACTAGCACAGATACGCAGTATTTT
TRBD1	TRBV5-1	-	TRBJ1-4	CASSLRGQSYEKLFF	TGCGCCAGCAGCCTCCGGGGACAGAGTTATGAAAAACTGTTTTTT
-	TRBV3-1/TRBV3-2	-	TRBJ1-1	CASSQVPGLKNTEAFF	TGTGCCAGCAGCCAAGTTCCGGGACTGAAGAACACTGAAGCTTTCTTT
TRBD2	TRBV7-2	once	TRBJ2-2	CASSLKRLAGDRTGELFF	TGTGCCAGCAGCTTAAAGAGACTAGCGGGAGATCGCACCGGGGAGCTGTTTTTT
TRBD1	TRBV9	-	TRBJ1-3	CASSPRQAVLWGQGVTGNTIYF	TGTGCCAGCAGTCCCAGACAGGCTGTTTTGTGGGGACAGGGGGTAACTGGAAACACCATATATTTT
-	TRBV6-5	-	TRBJ2-3	CASSYRGYSADTQYF	TGTGCCAGCAGTTACCGGGGGTATTCGGCAGATACGCAGTATTTT
TRBD2	TRBV5-1	-	TRBJ2-6	CASSLAASGSPGANVLTF	TGCGCCAGCAGCTTGGCGGCTAGCGGGAGTCCTGGGGCCAACGTCCTGACTTTC
-	TRBV5-1	-	TRBJ2-3	CASSPVQQSGTDTQYF	TGCGCCAGCAGCCCGGTACAACAGTCGGGCACAGATACGCAGTATTTT
TRBD1	TRBV11-2	-	TRBJ2-2	CASSLGLGDSGELFF	TGTGCCAGCAGCCTCGGCTTAGGGGACAGCGGGGAGCTGTTTTTT
TRBD2	TRBV9	-	TRBJ2-5	CASSAGTSGTSNQETQYF	TGTGCCAGCAGCGCTGGGACTAGCGGGACCTCTAACCAAGAGACCCAGTACTTC
-	TRBV19	-	TRBJ1-1	CASRVVGGGTEAFF	TGTGCCAGTAGAGTAGTCGGTGGGGGGACTGAAGCTTTCTTT
TRBD1	TRBV5-1	once	TRBJ2-5	CASSLAGTGGAETQYF	TGCGCCAGCAGCTTAGCCGGGACAGGGGGCGCAGAGACCCAGTACTTC
-	TRBV9	-	TRBJ1-4	CASSVAAGVNEKLFF	TGTGCCAGCAGCGTAGCGGCAGGGGTTAATGAAAAACTGTTTTTT
-	TRBV3-1/TRBV3-2	-	TRBJ2-4	CASSPLPSSKNIQYF	TGTGCCAGCAGCCCCCTCCCGTCCTCCAAAAACATTCAGTACTTC
TRBD2	TRBV5-1	-	TRBJ2-1	CASSVSSGRDNEQFF	TGCGCCAGCAGCGTATCTAGCGGGAGGGACAATGAGCAGTTCTTC
-	TRBV3-1/TRBV3-2	-	TRBJ2-1	CASTRDITGYNEQFF	TGTGCCAGCACCAGGGACATAACAGGTTACAATGAGCAGTTCTTC
TRBD1	TRBV5-5	few	TRBJ1-5	CASSRWTGGNQPQHF	TGTGCCAGCAGCCGTTGGACAGGCGGCAATCAGCCCCAGCATTTT
TRBD2	TRBV27	once	TRBJ2-3	CASSLLGLAREATDTQYF	TGTGCCAGCAGTTTATTGGGACTAGCGCGCGAGGCCACAGATACGCAGTATTTT
-	TRBV2	once	TRBJ1-4	CASRQGYEKLFF	TGTGCCAGCAGGCAGGGGTACGAAAAACTGTTTTTT
TRBD2	TRBV2	-	TRBJ2-1	CASSLAGVVMNEQFF	TGTGCCAGCAGTCTAGCGGGAGTGGTTATGAATGAGCAGTTCTTC
TRBD1	TRBV7-2	-	TRBJ2-7	CASSSGQSLTYEQYF	TGTGCCAGCAGCTCGGGACAGTCACTAACCTACGAGCAGTACTTC
-	TRBV29-1	-	TRBJ1-2	CSVGGQGYGYTF	TGCAGCGTTGGAGGCCAGGGGTATGGCTACACCTTC
-	TRBV19	-	TRBJ2-7	CASSIRDRHYEQYF	TGTGCCAGTAGTATCCGCGACCGACACTACGAGCAGTACTTC
TRBD2	TRBV6-5	-	TRBJ2-3	CASREGTSGPDTQYF	TGTGCCAGCAGGGAGGGGACTAGCGGTCCAGATACGCAGTATTTT
TRBD2	TRBV5-1	-	TRBJ2-1	CARSGGGLAGSYNEQFF	TGCGCCCGCAGCGGGGGGGGACTAGCGGGATCCTACAATGAGCAGTTCTTC